The 15 T cell receptor beta chains given below trace back to one sample, sequenced in a study of OX40 agonist ivuxolimab in advanced cancers. Only in-frame clones appear in the TCRdb table, and some are missing; sequencing was by immunoSEQ multiplex PCR. This sample has about 44,000 clones, with about four fifths found just once. The specimen was CD4+ or CD8+ T cells sorted from blood, collected in a trial of the OX40 agonist ivuxolimab. The receptors here all came from an adult with an advanced solid tumor such as melanoma, head and neck, liver or kidney cancer.

The chain uses TRBV9 and TRBJ1-2, with D perhaps TRBD1 (6 bases). The CDR3 loop spans 15 amino acids. The V gene's germline CDR1 is SGDLS and CDR2 YYNGEE. Trimming pared 3 bases from V and 7 bases from J, leaving 19 bases between. In DNA, the CDR3 is TGTGCCAGCAGCGAAGGCGGACAGCCAGGGGCTGGCTACACCTTC. It yields the protein CASSEGGQPGAGYTF.

The chain recombines TRBV5-6 with TRBJ1-6; weak D call: TRBD1 (5 bases). V lost 4 bases and J 6 bases, leaving 11 bases between the germline ends. Germline loops: CDR1 SGHDT, CDR2 YYEEEE. The CDR3 consists of 14 residues. The CDR3 bases are TGTGCCAGCAGCCGACGGACAAGTAATTCACCCCTCCACTTT. Encoded protein: CASSRRTSNSPLHF.

This clone was seen more than once but under ten times. The rearrangement joins TRBV19 to TRBJ1-2, with 7 bases matching TRBD1. The CDR3 covers 16 residues. Germline trimming cut 6 bases from V and 6 bases from J; bases unmatched to any gene: 16. The germline gives CDR1 LNHDA, CDR2 SQIVND (reference sequence). The DNA for the CDR3 is TGTGCCAGTAGATCCACCCTCAGGGAGGGGGCCCATGGCTACACCTTC. It codes for CASRSTLREGAHGYTF.

The rearrangement links TRBV4-1 to TRBJ2-1; 10 nucleotides align to TRBD1. Trimming removed 0 bases from V and 15 bases from J; junction bases left unmatched: 8. In germline, CDR1 is MGHRA, CDR2 YSYEKL. The CDR3 has 14 residues. The CDR3 here is CASSQDRGDRGLFF. CDR3 DNA: TGCGCCAGCAGCCAAGATCGAGGGGACAGGGGCCTGTTCTTC.

V usage is TRBV5-1 and J usage is TRBJ2-2; D unclear. The CDR3 is 14 residues long. Trimming pared 2 bases from V and 3 bases from J, leaving 8 bases between. The germline V gene encodes CDR1 SGHRS and CDR2 YFSETQ. CDR3: CASSLRPDTGELFF. In DNA form, the CDR3 reads TGCGCCAGCAGCTTAAGGCCTGACACCGGGGAGCTGTTTTTT.

The CDR3 loop is CASRPGPLWEQYF. CDR3 DNA: TGTGCCAGCAGGCCCGGGCCCCTCTGGGAGCAGTACTTC. The V gene is TRBV27, the J gene TRBJ2-7; D remains ambiguous. V was cut by 6 bases and J by 7 bases, with 16 bases left in between. Germline V gene sequence: CDR1 MNHEY, CDR2 SMNVEV (reference sequence). CDR3 length equals 13 residues.

Concerning this clone: The same CDR3 also results from other DNA sequences found in this sample. This chain connects TRBV4-1 to TRBJ1-2; 9 positions match TRBD1. Looked up from germline, CDR1 is MGHRA and CDR2 is YSYEKL. The CDR3 covers 15 residues. Trimming at V came to 1 base and at J to 2 bases, leaving 2 bases not matched to a gene. Here the CDR3 DNA reads TGCGCCAGCAGCCAAGGGGACAGGGAGAACTATGGCTACACCTTC. Encoded protein: CASSQGDRENYGYTF.

V usage is TRBV23-1 and J usage is TRBJ2-3; D may correspond to TRBD1 or TRBD2 (5 bases each). TRBV23-1 is reported as an ORF; its role is uncertain. Trimming shortened V by 0 bases and J by 2 bases, and 15 bases separated the two germline ends. This CDR3 has 17 amino acids. The CDR3 DNA is TGCGCCAGCAGTCAATCCATCAGGGAGTGGGACACAGATACGCAGTATTTT. Amino acid sequence: CASSQSIREWDTDTQYF.

The V call is TRBV19, the J call TRBJ1-2, with TRBD1 matching over 7 bases. This CDR3 is 16 amino acids long. V was pared by 5 bases and J by 3 bases, with 12 bases of the junction left unmatched. Looked up from germline, CDR1 is LNHDA and CDR2 is SQIVND (reference sequence). The CDR3 DNA follows: TGTGCCAGTAGTTTGATCCCGACAGGGCCCTACTATGGCTACACCTTC. Translated, it gives CASSLIPTGPYYGYTF.

This clone was seen more than once but under ten times. The chain carries TRBV5-1 and TRBJ2-7, with D possibly being TRBD1 (5 bases). Trimming shortened V by 2 bases and J by 4 bases, and 25 bases separated the two germline ends. CDR1 and CDR2 from the germline V gene are SGHRS and YFSETQ. The CDR3 spans 18 residues. The CDR3 reads CASSFTPQSNGAEYEQYF. The CDR3 coding sequence is TGCGCCAGCAGCTTCACGCCGCAATCGAATGGGGCCGAGTACGAGCAGTACTTC.

The chain uses TRBV6-5 and TRBJ2-7; D remains ambiguous. The CDR3 runs 12 residues. Germline V gene data show CDR1 as MNHEY and CDR2 as SVGAGI. V dropped 2 bases and J dropped 6 bases, with 8 bases sitting between them. The CDR3 loop reads CASSYNLGEQYF. CDR3 in DNA: TGTGCCAGCAGTTACAACCTTGGCGAGCAGTACTTC.

The gene calls are TRBV18 and TRBJ1-6; D is unclear. Germline CDR1 reads KGHSH; CDR2 reads LQKENI. The CDR3 extends over 13 amino acids. Trimming stripped 2 bases from V and 7 bases from J, with 6 bases between. For the CDR3, the DNA is TGTGCCAGCTCACCAACGAGAAATTCACCCCTCCACTTT. Protein: CASSPTRNSPLHF.

This chain uses TRBV29-1 with TRBJ2-2; 9 bases are a match to TRBD2. Germline V gene lookup returns CDR1 SQVTM and CDR2 ANQGSEA. This CDR3 has 15 residues. V shed 4 bases and J 0 bases; nucleotides not matched to a gene: 3. The CDR3 here is CSVGLAGTNTGELFF. CDR3 DNA sequence: TGCAGCGTTGGGCTAGCGGGAACGAACACCGGGGAGCTGTTTTTT.

This clone showed up just a few times. The V call is TRBV9, the J call TRBJ1-1; D not certain. In germline, CDR1 is SGDLS, CDR2 YYNGEE. Trimming left V 0 bases short and J 0 bases short, with 12 bases between. This CDR3 contains 16 residues. Written as DNA, the CDR3 is TGTGCCAGCAGCGTAGGCCGGACCGGTATGAACACTGAAGCTTTCTTT. Translating it yields CASSVGRTGMNTEAFF.

The chain is built from TRBV6-5 and TRBJ1-2, with D perhaps matching TRBD1 (5 bases). Trimming left V 4 bases short and J 6 bases short, with 12 bases between. The CDR3 runs to 13 residues. The V gene's germline CDR1 is MNHEY and CDR2 SVGAGI. CDR3 nucleotides: TGTGCCAGCAGTTTCGGCAGGGAGAATGGCTACACCTTC. Protein sequence: CASSFGRENGYTF.